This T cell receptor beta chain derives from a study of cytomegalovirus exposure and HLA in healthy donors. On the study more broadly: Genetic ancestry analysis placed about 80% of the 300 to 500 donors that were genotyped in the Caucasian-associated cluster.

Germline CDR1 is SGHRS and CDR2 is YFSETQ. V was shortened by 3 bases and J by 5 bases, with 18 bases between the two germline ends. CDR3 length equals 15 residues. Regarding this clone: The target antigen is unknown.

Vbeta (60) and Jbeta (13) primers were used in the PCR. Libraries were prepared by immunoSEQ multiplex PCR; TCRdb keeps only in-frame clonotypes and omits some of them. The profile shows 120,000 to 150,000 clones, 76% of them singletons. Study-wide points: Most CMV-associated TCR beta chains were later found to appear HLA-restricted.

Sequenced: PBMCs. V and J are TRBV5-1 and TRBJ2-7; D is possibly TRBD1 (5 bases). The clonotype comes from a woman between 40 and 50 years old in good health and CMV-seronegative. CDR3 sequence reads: CASSYGQGARNEQYF. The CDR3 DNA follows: TGCGCCAGCAGCTACGGACAAGGGGCAAGGAACGAGCAGTACTTC.